These T cell receptor beta chains were read from a single sample in a study of T cells after yellow fever vaccination. TCRdb processed the 5' RACE reads anew with MiXCR; each CDR3 protein has one entry. This table holds 600,000 to 750,000 distinct CDR3 sequences, more than 9% found once. The sequenced sample was PBMCs, obtained on the day of the yellow fever booster vaccination. All receptors come from a man aged 25-40 years who received the YFV17D yellow fever vaccine. The CDR3 runs from the conserved cysteine through the conserved F or W. Each record gives: clone size, V gene, D gene, J gene, CDR3 protein, CDR3 DNA. A D gene is named only where the DNA matches it firmly. Size is stated for part of the rows, as once, few or many counts, or as a class when the clone is expanded.

clone_size: few
v_call: TRBV7-9
d_call: .
j_call: TRBJ2-1
cdr3_aa: CASSLEQESEQFF
cdr3_nt: TGTGCCAGCAGCTTAGAACAGGAGAGTGAGCAGTTCTTC

clone_size: few
v_call: TRBV20-1
d_call: TRBD1
j_call: TRBJ2-2
cdr3_aa: CSARSGTGSPGELFF
cdr3_nt: TGCAGTGCTAGGAGCGGGACAGGGTCCCCCGGGGAGCTGTTTTTT

clone_size: .
v_call: TRBV12-3/TRBV12-4
d_call: TRBD1
j_call: TRBJ1-4
cdr3_aa: CASSLGQANEKLFF
cdr3_nt: TGTGCCAGCAGTTTGGGACAGGCTAATGAAAAACTGTTTTTT

clone_size: many
v_call: TRBV2
d_call: TRBD1
j_call: TRBJ2-5
cdr3_aa: CASSKQGWETQYF
cdr3_nt: TGTGCCAGCAGCAAACAGGGGTGGGAGACCCAGTACTTC

clone_size: .
v_call: TRBV4-1
d_call: .
j_call: TRBJ1-3
cdr3_aa: CASSRGPGNTIYF
cdr3_nt: TGCGCCAGCAGCCGGGGGCCCGGAAACACCATATATTTT

clone_size: .
v_call: TRBV7-2
d_call: .
j_call: TRBJ2-3
cdr3_aa: CASSLIGGMGDTQYF
cdr3_nt: TGTGCCAGCAGCTTAATAGGCGGGATGGGGGATACGCAGTATTTT

clone_size: few
v_call: TRBV4-3
d_call: TRBD1
j_call: TRBJ2-7
cdr3_aa: CASSADSDRDEQYF
cdr3_nt: TGCGCCAGCAGCGCGGACTCGGACAGGGACGAGCAGTACTTC

clone_size: few
v_call: TRBV7-2
d_call: .
j_call: TRBJ1-2
cdr3_aa: CASSLLYREGGGYTF
cdr3_nt: TGTGCCAGCAGCTTGTTGTACAGGGAGGGCGGTGGCTACACCTTC

clone_size: many
v_call: TRBV12-3/TRBV12-4
d_call: .
j_call: TRBJ1-5
cdr3_aa: CASSLNSNQPQHF
cdr3_nt: TGTGCCAGCAGTTTGAATAGCAATCAGCCCCAGCATTTT

clone_size: .
v_call: TRBV7-2
d_call: .
j_call: TRBJ2-7
cdr3_aa: CASSTLAGYYEQYF
cdr3_nt: TGTGCCAGCAGCACCCTAGCCGGTTATTACGAGCAGTACTTC

clone_size: many
v_call: TRBV29-1
d_call: TRBD2
j_call: TRBJ2-7
cdr3_aa: CSVAYGRSYEQYF
cdr3_nt: TGCAGCGTTGCTTACGGGAGGAGCTACGAGCAGTACTTC